This TCR beta chain was identified during a study of Ad26.COV2.S vaccination and SARS-CoV-2 variants (dated by TCRdb to the early 2020s). For the wider study: Vaccine-arm donors were drawn from COV1001, a multicentre, randomized, double-blind, placebo-controlled phase I-IIa trial of Ad26.COV2.S in healthy adults. Trial participants were randomized into five groups of five, in which low-dose or high-dose Ad26.COV2.S was given once or twice, or placebo was given on both occasions. TCRbeta repertoire sequencing served as the tool for gauging how specific and how broad the SARS-CoV-2-reactive T cell receptors were following Ad26.COV2.S vaccination. Throughout the experiments and outcome assessment, investigators stayed blinded to trial group allocation. The TCR-sequenced set comprised approximately 30 samples: around 20 Ad26.COV2.S vaccine recipients, 5 placebo recipients and 8 SARS-CoV-2 convalescent individuals. Ad26.COV2.S was administered intramuscularly at 5 x 10^10 or 1 x 10^11 viral particles, either as a single shot or as two shots given 56 days apart.

TCRbeta CDR3 regions were sequenced with the immunoSEQ Assay. After extraction, genomic DNA underwent amplification by bias-controlled multiplex PCR, followed by high-throughput sequencing. The original pipeline was this. To quantify the absolute abundance of each unique TCRbeta CDR3 region, sequences were collapsed and filtered. T cell fraction was estimated by normalization of TCRbeta template counts to usable DNA, with usable DNA being measured through amplification of reference genes present in all nucleated cells. Repertoire TCRs were annotated as SARS-CoV-2-specific when V gene, CDR3 amino acid sequence and J gene were exactly matched to a known reactive TCR set. MIRA supplied the reference SARS-CoV-2 TCR set, which was filtered for enrichment in COVID-19-positive ImmuneCODE repertoires so that public or cross-reactive TCRs were removed. Using the MIRA antigens, annotated TCRs were further analysed by specific ORF or by position within an ORF. Depth was the summed frequency of annotated unique rearrangements, while breadth was defined as annotated unique rearrangements over total unique productive rearrangements. TCR breadth was compared between groups using two-sided Wilcoxon rank-sum tests. TCRdb holds this immuneACCESS table with in-frame rearrangements only. Some clones are missing; in checked studies, unresolved V genes explain under half, and the rest has no known cause. The V and J calls and clone size were taken over from that table, and D and trimming were inferred from the DNA. In this sample the table shows 350,000 to 600,000 clones, 80% to 90% of which occur a single time. 1.7% of the sample rests with the top ten.

Trimming removed 6 bases from V and 10 bases from J, leaving 15 bases between the germline ends. The CDR3 has 12 amino acids, counting the end cysteine and phenylalanine. Just CDR3 DNA is preserved here, 36 bases in frame from base 1. From the germline V gene (reference sequence), CDR1 is MNHEY and CDR2 is SMNVEV. In regard to this clone: Its binding antigen is unknown. Per-nucleotide qualities are absent, and no much larger clonotype sits a single base away.

Overall results and qualifications from the work: Substantial breadth of spike-specific CD8+ and CD4+ T cell responses was reported after vaccination. Non-spike TCR breadth was comparable between vaccine and placebo recipients, consistent with the vaccine containing only spike. Ad26.COV2.S recipients had higher spike-specific TCR breadth than placebo recipients (P = 0.0014). The authors noted that total T cell responses may have been underestimated by the TCR breadth and depth analyses. The study was not powered to compare responses between vaccine doses or regimens.

The treatment or condition label for this specimen denotes: over 15 received Ad26.COV2.S at low or high dose, single or two shots; several received placebo; per-sample allocation not given. Repertoires of vaccine and placebo recipients were sequenced from samples collected on day 63 after the first injection. Cohort 1b enrolled around 24 adults aged 18-55 years at a single site in Boston, USA, between 29 July and 7 August 2020. Ad26.COV2.S consisted of a replication-incompetent adenovirus type 26 vector by which a prefusion-stabilized SARS-CoV-2 spike protein from the original Wuhan strain was expressed.

This material consisted of peripheral blood, taken in a trial of Ad26.COV2.S vaccine versus placebo. The rearranged chain carries TRBV27 and TRBJ1-1; TRBD1 might be the D gene, on 5 matching bases. This receptor was taken from a person between 18 and 59 years old who received the Ad26.COV2.S COVID-19 vaccine or a placebo. CDR3 reads: CASRPAAGAAFF. The nucleotide sequence reads TGTGCCAGCAGGCCCGCAGCCGGGGCAGCTTTCTTT.